This TCR beta chain derives from a study of blood T cell repertoires in COVID-19. Study in general: The analysed material was cDNA or gDNA that came from T cells, B-cell-depleted T cells, or PBMCs.

This clone was seen once. In the study's own analysis: For nucleated cells, counts were estimated from reference gene primer amplification. Libraries were prepared by immunoSEQ multiplex PCR; TCRdb keeps only in-frame clonotypes and omits some of them. The DNA gave D and trimming, while V, J and clone size come from that table. The sample has 100,000 to 110,000 clones, roughly 87% seen once. Germline V CDR1 and CDR2: SQVTM, ANQGSEA. This CDR3 has 13 amino acids. Trimming cost V 7 bases and J 4 bases; bases outside gene matches: 6. Sequenced sample: peripheral blood. The chain uses TRBV29-1 and TRBJ1-4, with 7 bases lining up with TRBD1. The receptor's source is a man younger than 45 in a cohort sampled during active COVID-19. CDR3: CSAKGQINEKLFF. Written as DNA, the CDR3 is TGCAGCGCCAAGGGACAGATTAATGAAAAACTGTTTTTT.